This entry lists 20 T cell receptor beta chains sequenced from one sample in a study of human T cells and chemical hapten exposure. Time point denoted: patch test 1, 2 weeks after DPC sensitization. Treatment described: therapeutic diphenylcyclopropenone sensitization with weekly scalp DPC. TCRdb reprocessed the RACE reads via MiXCR and lists one record per CDR3 protein. The table shows 95,000 to 150,000 distinct CDR3 sequences, with 12% to 15% occurring only once. The source was whole blood, collected in connection with sensitization to the hapten diphenylcyclopropenone (DPC). The receptors were gathered from a man younger than 35 with alopecia areata. Some clones in this sample may be carry-over from other donors' samples.

This clonotype was seen only a few times. The V gene is TRBV7-2, the J gene TRBJ2-2; possible D gene TRBD2, 6 bases. Germline assignment: CDR1 SGHTA and CDR2 FQGNSA. Trimming left V 7 bases short and J 0 bases short, with 12 bases between. The CDR3 is made up of 15 amino acids. The CDR3 is CASKIGGTNTGELFF. The CDR3, as DNA: TGTGCCAGCAAAATTGGGGGGACGAACACCGGGGAGCTGTTTTTT.

This clonotype occurred a few times. The gene calls are TRBV12-3 or TRBV12-4 and TRBJ1-6; 7 bases are shared with TRBD1. The CDR3 totals 15 residues. Losses at the gene ends were 1 base for V and 10 bases for J; bases not matched to a gene: 7. CDR3 sequence reads: CASSLGDSNRSPLHF. The CDR3 bases are TGTGCCAGCAGTTTAGGGGACAGTAACAGATCACCCCTCCACTTT.

The chain recombines TRBV10-3 with TRBJ2-3; 10 bases align to TRBD2. V dropped 6 bases and J dropped 2; count of bases not matched to a gene: 5. Looked up from germline, CDR1 is ENHRY and CDR2 is SYGVKD. CDR3 size: 15 residues. The CDR3 coding sequence is TGTGCCATCAGATCCCTAGCGGGGGACACAGATACGCAGTATTTT. This translates into CAIRSLAGDTDTQYF.

This clonotype has a handful of counts. V gene TRBV5-5 combines with J gene TRBJ1-3; D uncertain. Looked up from germline, CDR1 is SGHKS and CDR2 is YYEKEE (reference sequence). V lost 2 bases and J lost 6, with 27 bases in between. This CDR3 spans 19 amino acids. This CDR3 reads CASSFRSGVALALQNTIYF. As DNA, the CDR3 is TGTGCCAGCAGCTTCAGATCGGGAGTCGCATTAGCCTTACAAAACACCATATATTTT.

The rearrangement links TRBV18 to TRBJ1-1; no reliable D call. The CDR3 sequence is 15 residues long. Germline V lookup: CDR1 KGHSH, CDR2 LQKENI. Trimming removed 3 bases at V and 1 base at J, with 12 bases between. The CDR3 DNA follows: TGTGCCAGCTCACCGATATGGAATCGGAACACTGAAGCTTTCTTT. Its translation is CASSPIWNRNTEAFF.

This clonotype was found a few times. V gene TRBV6-4 combines with J gene TRBJ1-5; 7 positions agree with TRBD1. Per the germline V gene, CDR1 is MRHNA and CDR2 is SNTAGT. This CDR3 region has 16 residues. The ends lost 2 bases at V and 4 bases at J; junction bases unmatched: 8. CDR3 nucleotide sequence: TGTGCCAGCAGTGACCCCTTGACAGGGATAAATCAGCCCCAGCATTTT. Protein: CASSDPLTGINQPQHF.

In this sample, this clonotype turned up a few times. This chain uses TRBV13 with TRBJ2-5, with D uncertain. Trimming cost V 0 bases and J 2 bases, with 10 bases left between them. The germline V gene has CDR1 PRHDT and CDR2 FYEKMQ (reference sequence). CDR3 size: 15 residues. In DNA form, the CDR3 reads TGTGCCAGCAGCTTAGGCCAGTCGTTTCAAGAGACCCAGTACTTC. Protein product: CASSLGQSFQETQYF.

This clonotype came up a few times. The V call is TRBV5-5, the J call TRBJ1-1; D is possibly TRBD1 (5 bases). The CDR3 length is 13 residues. V was clipped by 4 bases and J by 3 bases, with 10 bases between them. The germline CDR1 and CDR2 sequences are SGHKS and YYEKEE (reference sequence). The CDR3 is CASSLSRDTEAFF. The CDR3 nucleotides read TGTGCCAGCAGCCTTTCCAGGGACACTGAAGCTTTCTTT.

This clonotype appeared a few times. This rearrangement joins TRBV29-1 to TRBJ1-2, with 9 bases that match TRBD1. The CDR3 totals 13 residues. Germline loops: CDR1 SQVTM, CDR2 ANQGSEA. V lost 3 bases to trimming and J lost 5 bases; unmatched junction nucleotides: 4. The CDR3 region has the DNA TGCAGCGTTGACAAACAGGGGGCGTATGGCTACACCTTC. This encodes CSVDKQGAYGYTF.

This chain uses TRBV15 with TRBJ2-7, with a weak D call TRBD1 (5 bases). Germline V gives CDR1 LNHNV, CDR2 YYDKDF (reference sequence). V gave up 3 bases and J gave up 0 bases, with 9 bases separating them. The CDR3 loop spans 14 amino acids. The CDR3 coding sequence is TGTGCCACCAGCAGGGACATCAGCTCCTACGAGCAGTACTTC. It specifies CATSRDISSYEQYF.

This clonotype was recorded a few times. The CDR3 is CATSISGSYNTGELFF. Here the CDR3 DNA reads TGTGCCACCAGCATATCCGGGTCCTATAACACCGGGGAGCTGTTTTTT. This sequence joins TRBV24-1 and TRBJ2-2, with D unclear. The V end was cut by 7 bases, the J end by 2 bases, with 16 bases between. The CDR3 length is 16 residues. Germline-derived CDR1 and CDR2 are KGHDR and SFDVKD.

The DNA of the CDR3 is TGTGCCAGCAGCGCGCCGGGACAGGGAGAGACCCAGTACTTC. It encodes CASSAPGQGETQYF. The chain joins TRBV7-2 to TRBJ2-5; 9 bases match TRBD1. Unmatched junction bases numbered 5, after V lost 5 bases and J lost 4 bases. Germline assignment: CDR1 SGHTA and CDR2 FQGNSA. The CDR3 extends over 14 amino acids.

The V gene is TRBV19, the J gene TRBJ1-5; D may be TRBD1 (5 bases). Germline V gene sequence: CDR1 LNHDA, CDR2 SQIVND (reference sequence). This CDR3 has 14 residues. V was trimmed by 5 bases and J by 6 bases, leaving 14 bases between them. CDR3 loop: CASSLPGVRQPQHF. The DNA of the CDR3 is TGTGCCAGTAGTTTGCCGGGGGTCCGTCAGCCCCAGCATTTT.

The count of this clonotype is one. The chain couples TRBV27 to TRBJ2-5, with 7 bases fitting TRBD1. The length of the CDR3 is 14 residues. Germline-derived CDR1 and CDR2 are MNHEY and SMNVEV (reference sequence). Trimming cost V 5 bases and J 5 bases; bases outside gene matches: 8. CDR3 sequence: CASSERQGMETQYF. DNA of the CDR3: TGTGCCAGCAGTGAGCGACAGGGTATGGAGACCCAGTACTTC.

CDR3 in amino acids: CASIRDGANTGELFF. As DNA, the CDR3 is TGTGCCAGCATCCGGGACGGAGCGAACACCGGGGAGCTGTTTTTT. The chain couples TRBV6-6 to TRBJ2-2; either TRBD1 or TRBD2 may supply D (5 bases each). V gave up 7 bases and J gave up 0 bases, with 12 bases separating them. Germline V gene sequence: CDR1 MNHNY, CDR2 SVGAGI (reference sequence). CDR3 size: 15 residues.

There are a few counts of this clonotype. The chain couples TRBV7-6 to TRBJ1-2; TRBD1 matches 9 bases. Trimming removed 5 bases from V and 8 bases from J; junction bases left unmatched: 24. This CDR3 comprises 19 residues. Germline V CDR1 and CDR2: SGHVS, FNYEAQ. CDR3 protein: CASSPRTPGQGIFSGGYTF. The DNA of the CDR3 is TGTGCCAGCAGCCCCCGAACGCCGGGACAGGGAATTTTCTCGGGAGGCTACACCTTC.

This clonotype was recorded at least ten times. The chain recombines TRBV15 with TRBJ1-5; D perhaps matches TRBD1 (6 bases). CDR3 length: 15 amino acids. The V and J ends lost 0 bases and 7 bases respectively, with 13 bases between them. In germline, CDR1 is LNHNV, CDR2 YYDKDF (reference sequence). CDR3: CATSRESGTKQPQHF. The CDR3 nucleotides are TGTGCCACCAGCAGAGAATCCGGGACAAAGCAGCCCCAGCATTTT.

The chain combines TRBV7-8 with TRBJ2-1; TRBD2 matches at 7 bases. The CDR3 length is 15 residues. V gave up 2 bases and J gave up 3 bases; unmatched junction bases: 4. Germline CDR1 is SGHVS and CDR2 is FQNEAQ. The DNA of the CDR3 is TGTGCCAGCAGCTTACGGGGGGAGTACTACAATGAGCAGTTCTTC. It yields the protein CASSLRGEYYNEQFF. The full variable domain, with the rest looked up from reference TRBV7-8 and TRBJ2-1, is GAGVSQSPRYKVAKRGQDVALRCDPISGHVSLFWYQQALGQGPEFLTYFQNEAQLDKSGLPSDRFFAERPEGSVSTLKIQRTQQEDSAVYLCASSLRGEYYNEQFFGPGTRLTVL.

The rearrangement uses TRBV20-1 and TRBJ2-3; 8 nucleotides line up with TRBD2. This CDR3 contains 13 residues. CDR1 and CDR2 from the germline V gene are DFQATT and SNEGSKA (reference sequence). V gave up 7 bases and J gave up 5 bases; unmatched junction bases: 8. The CDR3 sequence is CSVQAGARDTQYF. The CDR3 bases are TGCAGTGTTCAAGCGGGGGCGCGAGATACGCAGTATTTT.

V and J are TRBV27 and TRBJ2-7; D perhaps matches TRBD1 (6 bases). This CDR3 comprises 15 residues. Germline V gives CDR1 MNHEY, CDR2 SMNVEV (reference sequence). The V and J ends lost 3 bases and 2 bases respectively, with 14 bases between them. CDR3 sequence (DNA): TGTGCCAGCAGTTTGGTAGGACAGAGACCCTACGAGCAGTACTTC. Translating it yields CASSLVGQRPYEQYF.